This TCR beta chain was captured in a study of T-cell reconstitution after alpha-beta-depleted transplantation in children. Unique molecular identifiers were incorporated when the TCRbeta library was constructed. A single record per CDR3 protein comes from TCRdb applying MiXCR to the PCR reads. The sample records some 240,000 distinct CDR3 sequences, 9.7% being singletons. Germline loops: CDR1 MGHDK, CDR2 SYGVNS. The CDR3 is 16 amino acids. Trimming took off 10 bases at V and 0 bases at J, with 21 bases between the two ends. The starting material was PBMCs from the stem cell graft donor, obtained from the stem cell graft. The receptor comes from a human donor who donated a stem cell graft to a child with SCID. The chain carries TRBV25-1 and TRBJ2-5, with D possibly TRBD2 on 5 matching bases. CDR3 sequence: CAISPGLLCNQETQYF. In DNA, the CDR3 is TGTGCCATCAGCCCCGGACTCCTCTGCAACCAAGAGACCCAGTACTTC.